This T cell receptor beta chain was sequenced for a study of cytomegalovirus exposure and HLA in healthy donors. This clone has a handful of counts. A multiplex PCR was run with 60 Vbeta primers and 13 Jbeta primers. Clones were sequenced by immunoSEQ multiplex PCR, and TCRdb holds only the in-frame ones, with some missing. The data show 100,000 to 150,000 clones, 70% to 85% seen once. Sequences were obtained from PBMCs. This TCR derives from a boy aged 5-17 years in good health and CMV-seronegative.

The CDR3 here is CASSKRGLEEKLFF. The CDR3 coding sequence is TGTGCCAGCAGCAAGAGGGGACTTGAGGAAAAACTGTTTTTT. This chain links TRBV14 with TRBJ1-4; perhaps TRBD1 as D (5 bases). The ends were cut back, 5 bases at V and 8 bases at J, with 15 bases in the middle. The CDR3 is made up of 14 amino acids. Germline V gene lookup returns CDR1 SGHDN and CDR2 FVKESK.